This TCR beta chain was recovered during a study of blood T cell repertoires in COVID-19. CDR1 and CDR2 from the germline V gene are MNHEY and SMNVEV (reference sequence). This CDR3 is 17 amino acids long. V lost 10 bases and J lost 6; bases outside the gene matches: 15. TCRdb keeps only in-frame clones here, not all; method: immunoSEQ multiplex PCR. The sample has about 240,000 clones, about 86% seen once; the top ten hold roughly 10%. The specimen sequenced was peripheral blood. The source is a woman older than 75 with acute or convalescent COVID-19. This chain uses TRBV27 with TRBJ2-3, with 14 bases fitting TRBD2. The chain's CDR3 is CATNPRTSGGLMDTQYF. The CDR3 DNA is TGTGCCACGAACCCTCGGACTAGCGGGGGGTTGATGGATACGCAGTATTTT.